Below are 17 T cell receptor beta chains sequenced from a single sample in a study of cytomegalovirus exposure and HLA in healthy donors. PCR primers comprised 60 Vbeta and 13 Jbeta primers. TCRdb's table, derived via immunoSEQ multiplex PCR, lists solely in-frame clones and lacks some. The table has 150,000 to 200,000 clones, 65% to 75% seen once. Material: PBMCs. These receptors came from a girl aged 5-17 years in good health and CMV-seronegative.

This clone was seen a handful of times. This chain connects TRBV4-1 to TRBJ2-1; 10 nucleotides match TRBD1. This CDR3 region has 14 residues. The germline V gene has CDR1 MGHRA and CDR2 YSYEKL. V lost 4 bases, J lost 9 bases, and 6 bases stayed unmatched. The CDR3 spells CASSPGTGVGEQFF. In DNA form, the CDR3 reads TGCGCCAGCAGCCCCGGGACAGGGGTTGGTGAGCAGTTCTTC.

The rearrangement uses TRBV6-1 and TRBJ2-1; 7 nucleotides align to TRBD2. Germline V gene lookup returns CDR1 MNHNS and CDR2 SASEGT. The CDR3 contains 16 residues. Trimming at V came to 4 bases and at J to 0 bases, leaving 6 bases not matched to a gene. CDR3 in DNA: TGTGCCAGCAGTGCTAGAGGGAGGGCCTCCTACAATGAGCAGTTCTTC. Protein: CASSARGRASYNEQFF.

This CDR3 is CASSLSPLAGGSYNEQFF. CDR3 DNA sequence: TGTGCCAGCAGCTTATCCCCTTTAGCGGGAGGCTCCTACAATGAGCAGTTCTTC. The chain is built from TRBV7-8 and TRBJ2-1; the match to TRBD2 covers 10 bases. The CDR3 covers 18 residues. The V gene end was trimmed by 2 bases and the J gene end by 0 bases; junction bases not matched to a gene: 7. CDR1 and CDR2 (germline): SGHVS, FQNEAQ.

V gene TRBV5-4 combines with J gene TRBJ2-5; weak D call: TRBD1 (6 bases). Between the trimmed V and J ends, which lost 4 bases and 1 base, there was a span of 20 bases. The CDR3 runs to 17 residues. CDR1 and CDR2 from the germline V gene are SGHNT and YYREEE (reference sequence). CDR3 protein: CASSPMRGTSTQETQYF. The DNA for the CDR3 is TGTGCCAGCAGCCCCATGAGGGGGACCTCTACCCAAGAGACCCAGTACTTC.

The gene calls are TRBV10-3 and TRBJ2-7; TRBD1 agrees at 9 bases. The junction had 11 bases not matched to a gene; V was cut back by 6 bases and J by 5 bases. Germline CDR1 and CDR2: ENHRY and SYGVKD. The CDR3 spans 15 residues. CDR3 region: CAIRVTGGGNNEQYF. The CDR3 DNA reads TGTGCCATCAGAGTCACAGGGGGCGGTAATAACGAGCAGTACTTC.

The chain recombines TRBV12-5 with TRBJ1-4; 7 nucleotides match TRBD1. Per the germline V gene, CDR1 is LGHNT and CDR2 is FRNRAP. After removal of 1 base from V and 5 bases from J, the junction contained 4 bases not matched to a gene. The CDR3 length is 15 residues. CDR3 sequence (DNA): TGTGCTAGTGGTTTGGGGGACAGTGGGAATGAAAAACTGTTTTTT. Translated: CASGLGDSGNEKLFF. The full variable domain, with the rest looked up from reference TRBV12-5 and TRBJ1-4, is DARVTQTPRHKVTEMGQEVTMRCQPILGHNTVFWYRQTMMQGLELLAYFRNRAPLDDSGMPKDRFSAEMPDATLATLKIQPSEPRDSAVYFCASGLGDSGNEKLFFGSGTQLSVL.

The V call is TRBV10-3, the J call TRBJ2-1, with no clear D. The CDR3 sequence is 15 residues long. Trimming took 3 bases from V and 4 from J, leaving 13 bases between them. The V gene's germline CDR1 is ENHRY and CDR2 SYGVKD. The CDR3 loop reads CAISDWQMQYNEQFF. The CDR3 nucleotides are TGTGCCATCAGTGATTGGCAGATGCAGTACAATGAGCAGTTCTTC.

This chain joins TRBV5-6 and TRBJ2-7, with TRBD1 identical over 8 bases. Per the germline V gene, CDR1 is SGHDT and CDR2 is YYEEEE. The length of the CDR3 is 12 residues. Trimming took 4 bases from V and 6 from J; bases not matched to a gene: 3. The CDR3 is CASSPTGVEQYF. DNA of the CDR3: TGTGCCAGCAGCCCGACAGGGGTCGAGCAGTACTTC. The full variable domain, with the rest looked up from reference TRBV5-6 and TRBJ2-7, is DAGVTQSPTHLIKTRGQQVTLRCSPKSGHDTVSWYQQALGQGPQFIFQYYEEEERQRGNFPDRFSGHQFPNYSSELNVNALLLGDSALYLCASSPTGVEQYFGPGTRLTVT.

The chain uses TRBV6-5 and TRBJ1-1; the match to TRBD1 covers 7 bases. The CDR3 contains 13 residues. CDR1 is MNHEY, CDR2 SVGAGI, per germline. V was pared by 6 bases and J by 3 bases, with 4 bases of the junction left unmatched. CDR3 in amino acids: CASRQTGYTEAFF. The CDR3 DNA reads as TGTGCCAGCAGACAGACAGGGTACACTGAAGCTTTCTTT.

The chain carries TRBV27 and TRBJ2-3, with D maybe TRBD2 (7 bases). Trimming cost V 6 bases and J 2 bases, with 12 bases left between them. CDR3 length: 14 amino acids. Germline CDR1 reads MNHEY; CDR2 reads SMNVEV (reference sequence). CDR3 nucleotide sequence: TGTGCCAGCAGGGCGGGGGCCCACACAGATACGCAGTATTTT. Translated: CASRAGAHTDTQYF.

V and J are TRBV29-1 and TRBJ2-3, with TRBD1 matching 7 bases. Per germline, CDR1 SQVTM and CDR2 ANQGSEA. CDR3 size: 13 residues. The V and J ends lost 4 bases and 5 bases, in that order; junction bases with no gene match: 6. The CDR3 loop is CSVGRQGGDTQYF. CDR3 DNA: TGCAGCGTTGGACGACAGGGCGGAGATACGCAGTATTTT.

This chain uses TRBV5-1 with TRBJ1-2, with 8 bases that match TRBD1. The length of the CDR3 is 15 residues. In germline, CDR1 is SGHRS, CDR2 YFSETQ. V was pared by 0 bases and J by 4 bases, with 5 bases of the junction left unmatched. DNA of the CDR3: TGCGCCAGCAGCTTGGACGGGACAGGAACCTATGGCTACACCTTC. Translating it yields CASSLDGTGTYGYTF.

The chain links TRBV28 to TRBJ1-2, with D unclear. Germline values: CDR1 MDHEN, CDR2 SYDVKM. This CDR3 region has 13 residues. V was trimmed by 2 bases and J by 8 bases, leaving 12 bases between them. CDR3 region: CASSLKPPRGYTF. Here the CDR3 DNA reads TGTGCCAGCAGTTTAAAGCCTCCCCGAGGCTACACCTTC.

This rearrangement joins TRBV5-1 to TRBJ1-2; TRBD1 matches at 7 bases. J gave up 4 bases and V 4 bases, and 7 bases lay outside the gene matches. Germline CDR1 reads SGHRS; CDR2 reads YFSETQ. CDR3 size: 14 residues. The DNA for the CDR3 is TGCGCCAGCAGCCTGGGACAGTCCTCCTATGGCTACACCTTC. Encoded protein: CASSLGQSSYGYTF.

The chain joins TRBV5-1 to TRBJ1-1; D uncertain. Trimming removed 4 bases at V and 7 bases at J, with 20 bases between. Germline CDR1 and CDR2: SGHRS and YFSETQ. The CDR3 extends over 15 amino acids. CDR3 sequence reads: CASSESTGLGGEAFF. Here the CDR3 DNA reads TGCGCCAGCAGCGAGTCTACGGGATTGGGAGGTGAAGCTTTCTTT. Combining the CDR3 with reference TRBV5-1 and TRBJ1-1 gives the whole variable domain KAGVTQTPRYLIKTRGQQVTLSCSPISGHRSVSWYQQTPGQGLQFLFEYFSETQRNKGNFPGRFSGRQFSNSRSEMNVSTLELGDSALYLCASSESTGLGGEAFFGQGTRLTVV.

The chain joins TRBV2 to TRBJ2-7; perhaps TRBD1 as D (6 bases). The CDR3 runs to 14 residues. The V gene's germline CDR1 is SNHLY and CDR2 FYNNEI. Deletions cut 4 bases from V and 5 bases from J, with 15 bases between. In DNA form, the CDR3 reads TGTGCCAGCAGTGTCCCACAGGGTACAAACGAGCAGTACTTC. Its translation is CASSVPQGTNEQYF.

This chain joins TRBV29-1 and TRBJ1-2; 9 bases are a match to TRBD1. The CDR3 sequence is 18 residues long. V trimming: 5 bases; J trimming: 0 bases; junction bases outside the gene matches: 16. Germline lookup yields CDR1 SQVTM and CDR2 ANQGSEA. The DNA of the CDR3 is TGCAGCGTTCACGTCGCCCCGGGACAGGGTCCCTCTAACTATGGCTACACCTTC. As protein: CSVHVAPGQGPSNYGYTF. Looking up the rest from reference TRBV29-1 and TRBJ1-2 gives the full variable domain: SAVISQKPSRDICQRGTSLTIQCQVDSQVTMMFWYRQQPGQSLTLIATANQGSEATYESGFVIDKFPISRPNLTFSTLTVSNMSPEDSSIYLCSVHVAPGQGPSNYGYTFGSGTRLTVV.